A few counts support the clone carrying this TCR beta chain. The target antigen is unknown. This sample is part of a study of blood T cells in healthy people across ages. Study results and caveats: Estimates based on one million T cells were treated as lower bounds.

A minimum of 6 million PBMCs was isolated per sample. Primed by a sample-barcoded 5' primer and a J-beta primer mix, a second PCR proceeded for 7 to 11 cycles. At least 2.5 million CDR3-containing paired-end reads were obtained per sample. TCRdb fed the 5' RACE reads into MiXCR, producing one record per CDR3 protein. The data contain over 1,200,000 distinct CDR3 sequences, almost 60% of them seen just once; the ten biggest clones take up about 6.7%. The CDR3 contains 13 residues. CDR1 is SGHRS, CDR2 YFSETQ, per germline. The sequenced sample was blood. This clonotype was obtained from a man in his late teens or twenties in good health. J is TRBJ2-4 and V is TRBV5-1, with D possibly called TRBD1 or TRBD2 (6 bases each). Gene TRBJ2-7 matches the end of the DNA better, so the J call may be wrong. CDR3 amino acids: CASSPKGGHEQYF. The DNA for the CDR3 is TGCGCCAGCAGCCCGAAGGGGGGCCACGAGCAGTACTTC.